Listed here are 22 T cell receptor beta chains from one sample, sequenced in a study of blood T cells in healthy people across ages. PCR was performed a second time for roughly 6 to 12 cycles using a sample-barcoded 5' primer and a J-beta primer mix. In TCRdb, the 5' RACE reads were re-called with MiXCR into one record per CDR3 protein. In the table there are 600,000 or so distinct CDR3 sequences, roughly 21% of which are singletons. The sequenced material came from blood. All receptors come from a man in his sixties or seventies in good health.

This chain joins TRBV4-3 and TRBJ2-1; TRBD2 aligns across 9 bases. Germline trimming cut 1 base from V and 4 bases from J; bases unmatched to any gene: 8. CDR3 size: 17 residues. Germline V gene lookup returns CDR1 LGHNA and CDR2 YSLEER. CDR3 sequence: CASSQGREGGSYNEQFF. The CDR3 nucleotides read TGCGCCAGCAGCCAAGGGCGGGAGGGGGGATCATACAATGAGCAGTTCTTC.

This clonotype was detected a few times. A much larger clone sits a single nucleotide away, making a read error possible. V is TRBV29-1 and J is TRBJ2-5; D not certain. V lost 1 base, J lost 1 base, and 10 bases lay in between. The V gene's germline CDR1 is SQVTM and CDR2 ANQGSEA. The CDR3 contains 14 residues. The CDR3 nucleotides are TGCAGCGTTGAAGGGTCATCGAGCCAAGAGACCCAGTACTTC. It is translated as CSVEGSSSQETQYF.

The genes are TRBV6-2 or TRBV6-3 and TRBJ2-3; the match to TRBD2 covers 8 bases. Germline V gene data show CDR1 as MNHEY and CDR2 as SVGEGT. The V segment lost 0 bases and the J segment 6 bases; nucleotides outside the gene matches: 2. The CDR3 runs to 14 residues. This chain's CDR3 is CASSYSAGADTQYF. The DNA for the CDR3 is TGTGCCAGCAGTTACTCAGCGGGGGCGGATACGCAGTATTTT.

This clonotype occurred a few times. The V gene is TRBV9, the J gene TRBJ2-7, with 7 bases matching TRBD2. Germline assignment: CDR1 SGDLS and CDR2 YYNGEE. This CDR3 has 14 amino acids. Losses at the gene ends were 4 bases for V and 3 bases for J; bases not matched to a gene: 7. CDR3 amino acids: CASSPGGNDYEQYF. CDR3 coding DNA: TGTGCCAGCAGCCCCGGGGGGAATGACTACGAGCAGTACTTC.

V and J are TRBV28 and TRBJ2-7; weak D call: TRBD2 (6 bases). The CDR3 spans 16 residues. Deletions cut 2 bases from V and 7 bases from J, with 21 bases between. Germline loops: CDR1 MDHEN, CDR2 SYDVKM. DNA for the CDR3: TGTGCCAGCAGTTTAATTTTCGCAGCGGGTAATAATGAGCAGTACTTC. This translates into CASSLIFAAGNNEQYF.

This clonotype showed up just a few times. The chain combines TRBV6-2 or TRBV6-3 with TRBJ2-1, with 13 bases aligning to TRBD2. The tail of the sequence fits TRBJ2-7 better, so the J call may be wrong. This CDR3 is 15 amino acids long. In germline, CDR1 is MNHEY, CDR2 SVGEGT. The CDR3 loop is CASSGLAGVLYEQYF. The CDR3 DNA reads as TGTGCCAGCAGCGGACTAGCGGGAGTCCTCTACGAGCAGTACTTC.

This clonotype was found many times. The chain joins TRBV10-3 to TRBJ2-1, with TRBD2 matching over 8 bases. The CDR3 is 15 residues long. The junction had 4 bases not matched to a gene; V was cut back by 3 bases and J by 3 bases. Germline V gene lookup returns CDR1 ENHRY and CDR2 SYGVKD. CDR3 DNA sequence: TGTGCCATCAGTGATCCACTAGCGGTCTACAATGAGCAGTTCTTC. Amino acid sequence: CAISDPLAVYNEQFF.

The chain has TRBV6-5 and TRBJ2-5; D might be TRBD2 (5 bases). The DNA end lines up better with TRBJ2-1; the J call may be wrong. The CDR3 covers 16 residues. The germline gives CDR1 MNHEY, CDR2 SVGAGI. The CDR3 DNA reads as TGTGCCAGCAGTTACCTGGCCGGCCCCAGCGGCAATGAGCAGTTCTTC. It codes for CASSYLAGPSGNEQFF.

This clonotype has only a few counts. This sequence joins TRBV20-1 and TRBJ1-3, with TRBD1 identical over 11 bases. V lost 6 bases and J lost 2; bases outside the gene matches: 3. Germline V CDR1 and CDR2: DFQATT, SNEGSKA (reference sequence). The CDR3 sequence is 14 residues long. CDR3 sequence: CSAGQGAPGNTIYF. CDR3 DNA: TGCAGTGCCGGACAGGGGGCACCTGGAAACACCATATATTTT.

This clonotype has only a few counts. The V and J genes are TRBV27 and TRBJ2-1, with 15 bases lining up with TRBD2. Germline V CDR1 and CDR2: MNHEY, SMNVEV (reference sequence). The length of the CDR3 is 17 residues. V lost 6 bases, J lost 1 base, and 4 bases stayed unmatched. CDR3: CASRWTSGRGSYNEQFF. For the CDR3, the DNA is TGTGCCAGCAGGTGGACTAGCGGGAGGGGTTCCTACAATGAGCAGTTCTTC.

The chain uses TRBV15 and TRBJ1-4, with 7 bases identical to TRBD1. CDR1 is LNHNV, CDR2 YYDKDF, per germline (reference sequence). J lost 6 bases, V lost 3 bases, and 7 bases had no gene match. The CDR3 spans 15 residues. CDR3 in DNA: TGTGCCACCAGCAGTGGCCAACAGGGGTATGAAAAACTGTTTTTT. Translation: CATSSGQQGYEKLFF.

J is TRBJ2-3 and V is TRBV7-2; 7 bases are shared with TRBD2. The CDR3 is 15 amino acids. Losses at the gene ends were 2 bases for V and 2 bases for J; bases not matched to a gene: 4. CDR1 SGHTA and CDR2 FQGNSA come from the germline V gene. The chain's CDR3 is CASSLNGRNTDTQYF. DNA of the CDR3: TGTGCCAGCAGCTTAAACGGGAGGAACACAGATACGCAGTATTTT.

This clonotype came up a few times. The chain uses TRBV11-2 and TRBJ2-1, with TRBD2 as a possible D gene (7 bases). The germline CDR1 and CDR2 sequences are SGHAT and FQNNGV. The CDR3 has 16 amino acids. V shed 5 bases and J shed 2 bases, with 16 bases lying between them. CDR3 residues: CASSPGVAGPYNEQFF. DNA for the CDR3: TGTGCCAGCAGCCCAGGGGTAGCGGGTCCCTACAATGAGCAGTTCTTC.

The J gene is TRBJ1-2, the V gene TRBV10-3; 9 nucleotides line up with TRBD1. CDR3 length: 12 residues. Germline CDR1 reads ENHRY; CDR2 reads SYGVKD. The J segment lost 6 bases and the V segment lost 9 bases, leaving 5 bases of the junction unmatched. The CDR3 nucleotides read TGTGCCATTCCGGACAGGGGACATGGCTACACCTTC. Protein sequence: CAIPDRGHGYTF.

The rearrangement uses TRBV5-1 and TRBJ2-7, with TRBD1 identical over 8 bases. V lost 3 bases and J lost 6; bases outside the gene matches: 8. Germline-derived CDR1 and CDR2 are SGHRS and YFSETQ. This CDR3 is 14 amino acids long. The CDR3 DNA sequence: TGCGCCAGCAGCTCGACAGGGGTAGGGCGCGAGCAGTACTTC. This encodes CASSSTGVGREQYF.

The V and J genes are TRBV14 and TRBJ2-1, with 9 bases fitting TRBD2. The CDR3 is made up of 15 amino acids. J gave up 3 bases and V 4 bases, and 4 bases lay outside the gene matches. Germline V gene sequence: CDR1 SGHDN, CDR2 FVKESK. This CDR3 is CASSPSGIRYNEQFF. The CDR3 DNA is TGTGCCAGCAGCCCTAGCGGGATACGCTACAATGAGCAGTTCTTC.

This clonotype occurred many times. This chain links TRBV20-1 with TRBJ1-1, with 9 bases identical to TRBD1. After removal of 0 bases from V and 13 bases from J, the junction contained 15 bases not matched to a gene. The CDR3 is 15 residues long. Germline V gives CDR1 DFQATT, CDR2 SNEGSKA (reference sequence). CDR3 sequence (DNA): TGCAGTGCTAGAGACCCTCCAACCGGGACAGGGTTTGGTTTCTTT. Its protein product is CSARDPPTGTGFGFF.

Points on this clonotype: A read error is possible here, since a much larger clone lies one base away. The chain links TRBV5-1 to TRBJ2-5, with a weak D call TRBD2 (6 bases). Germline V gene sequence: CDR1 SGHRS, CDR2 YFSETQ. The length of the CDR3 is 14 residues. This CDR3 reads CSSSTGLHQETQYF. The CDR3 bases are TGCTCCAGCAGCACGGGACTTCATCAAGAGACCCAGTACTTC.

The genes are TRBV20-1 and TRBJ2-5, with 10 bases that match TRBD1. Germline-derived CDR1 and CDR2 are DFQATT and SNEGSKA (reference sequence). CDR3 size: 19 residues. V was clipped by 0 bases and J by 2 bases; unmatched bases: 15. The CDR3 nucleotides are TGCAGTGCTAGAGATCCCACTCCGGGACAGGGGATCCCTCAAGAGACCCAGTACTTC. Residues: CSARDPTPGQGIPQETQYF.

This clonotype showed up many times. CDR3 loop: CASSPAYGPYEQYF. CDR3 in DNA: TGTGCCAGCAGCCCAGCGTACGGACCTTACGAGCAGTACTTC. This chain links TRBV3-1 with TRBJ2-7; D gene uncertain. Germline V gives CDR1 LGHDT, CDR2 YNNKEL (reference sequence). The CDR3 runs 14 residues. V was clipped by 4 bases and J by 4 bases, with 14 bases between them.

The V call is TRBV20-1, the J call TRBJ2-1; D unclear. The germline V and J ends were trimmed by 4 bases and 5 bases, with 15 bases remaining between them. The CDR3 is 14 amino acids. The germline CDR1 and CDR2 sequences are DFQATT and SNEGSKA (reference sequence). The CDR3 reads CSANRGPLHNEQFF. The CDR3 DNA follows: TGCAGTGCTAATAGAGGACCCTTGCACAATGAGCAGTTCTTC.

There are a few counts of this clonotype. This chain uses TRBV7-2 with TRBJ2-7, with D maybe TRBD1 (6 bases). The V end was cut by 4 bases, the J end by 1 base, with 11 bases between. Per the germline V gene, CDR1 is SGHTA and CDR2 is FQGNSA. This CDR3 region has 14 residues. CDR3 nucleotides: TGTGCCAGCAGCTCGCGGACAGATTCCTACGAGCAGTACTTC. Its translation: CASSSRTDSYEQYF.